A single sample is the source of the 26 T cell receptor beta chains below, sequenced in a study of blood T cell repertoires in COVID-19. Generated by immunoSEQ multiplex PCR, the TCRdb table keeps only in-frame clones and is missing some. The sample yields just over 650,000 clones, around 90% seen once. Source material: peripheral blood. Every receptor here comes from a woman aged 18-29 years with acute or convalescent COVID-19.

The CDR3 spells CASSSGQGAALDTQYF. CDR3 coding DNA: TGTGCCAGCAGTTCCGGACAGGGGGCTGCCTTAGATACGCAGTATTTT. V is TRBV27 and J is TRBJ2-3; TRBD1 agrees at 11 bases. From germline, CDR1 is MNHEY and CDR2 SMNVEV (reference sequence). Losses at the gene ends were 4 bases for V and 5 bases for J; bases not matched to a gene: 8. The length of the CDR3 is 16 residues.

The chain is built from TRBV5-1 and TRBJ1-2; tentatively, D is TRBD1 (6 bases). CDR3 size: 13 residues. Trimming took off 3 bases at V and 3 bases at J, with 9 bases between the two ends. CDR1 is SGHRS, CDR2 YFSETQ, per germline. The chain's CDR3 is CASSSDSYYGYTF. The CDR3 nucleotides are TGCGCCAGCAGCTCGGACAGCTACTATGGCTACACCTTC.

The chain carries TRBV21-1 and TRBJ1-1. TRBV21-1 has pseudogene status. CDR3 size: 15 residues. The CDR3, as DNA: TGTGCCAGCAGCAATATTAACGGGGGAACAGGTGAAGCTTTCTTT. Its translation is CASSNINGGTGEAFF.

J is TRBJ2-3 and V is TRBV29-1, with D maybe TRBD1 (6 bases). Trimming removed 4 bases from V and 2 bases from J, with 19 bases in between. The CDR3 consists of 16 residues. Germline CDR1 SQVTM, CDR2 ANQGSEA. The DNA for the CDR3 is TGCAGCGTTGCAAACAGGGCCAGATCAGCCACAGATACGCAGTATTTT. Encoded protein: CSVANRARSATDTQYF.

This clone occurred once. The chain links TRBV30 to TRBJ1-2; 7 bases agree with TRBD1. The length of the CDR3 is 10 residues. The germline V gene has CDR1 GTSNPN and CDR2 SVGIG (reference sequence). The junction had 7 bases not matched to a gene; V was cut back by 5 bases and J by 13 bases. The CDR3, as DNA: TGTGCCTGGGGACGACAGGGAGTCACCTTC. Its translation is CAWGRQGVTF.

The rearrangement links TRBV7-9 to TRBJ1-2; D call uncertain. The CDR3 covers 12 residues. The germline V gene encodes CDR1 SEHNR and CDR2 FQNEAQ (reference sequence). The ends were cut back, 5 bases at V and 4 bases at J, with 8 bases in the middle. This chain's CDR3 is CASSTDFYGYTF. The CDR3 nucleotides read TGTGCCAGCAGCACAGATTTCTATGGCTACACCTTC.

The chain employs TRBV27 and TRBJ1-3; D gene ambiguous. V was cut by 2 bases and J by 8 bases, with 10 bases left in between. Germline CDR1 reads MNHEY; CDR2 reads SMNVEV (reference sequence). The CDR3 contains 13 residues. In DNA, the CDR3 is TGTGCCAGCAGTTTAAGCGGATCGGACACCATATATTTT. This encodes CASSLSGSDTIYF.

This clone was recorded a few times. The chain is built from TRBV9 and TRBJ1-2, with D tentatively TRBD1 (5 bases). V lost 0 bases, J lost 3 bases, and 9 bases lay in between. Germline CDR1 and CDR2: SGDLS and YYNGEE. The CDR3 is 14 residues long. Written as DNA, the CDR3 is TGTGCCAGCAGCGTAGGTGGGGACTACTATGGCTACACCTTC. Translating it yields CASSVGGDYYGYTF.

The J gene is TRBJ2-7, the V gene TRBV3-1 (or the pseudogene TRBV3-2); no reliable D call. CDR3 length equals 15 residues. Germline values: CDR1 LGHDT, CDR2 YNNKEL (reference sequence). Trimming removed 0 bases at V and 0 bases at J, with 9 bases between. The CDR3 spells CASSQDRQDSYEQYF. CDR3 coding DNA: TGTGCCAGCAGCCAAGACAGGCAGGACTCCTACGAGCAGTACTTC.

This clone was picked up a small number of times. In DNA form, the CDR3 reads TGTGCCAGTAGTGCCCTCCGAGGGTCGCAGCAGTACTTC. It is translated as CASSALRGSQQYF. The chain has TRBV19 and TRBJ2-7; perhaps TRBD2 as D (5 bases). The CDR3 totals 13 residues. Per germline, CDR1 LNHDA and CDR2 SQIVND (reference sequence). V lost 5 bases and J 8 bases, leaving 16 bases between the germline ends.

J is TRBJ2-1 and V is TRBV4-1, with D perhaps TRBD2 (6 bases). CDR3 length equals 13 residues. CDR1 and CDR2 from the germline V gene are MGHRA and YSYEKL. The ends were cut back, 2 bases at V and 10 bases at J, with 12 bases in the middle. In DNA form, the CDR3 reads TGCGCCAGCAGCCAAACCCTAGGAGGGGAGCAGTTCTTC. This translates into CASSQTLGGEQFF.

This sequence joins TRBV28 and TRBJ2-6, with a possible D match to TRBD1 (6 bases). Germline V lookup: CDR1 MDHEN, CDR2 SYDVKM. The CDR3 is made up of 15 amino acids. V was clipped by 2 bases and J by 2 bases, with 7 bases between them. CDR3 in DNA: TGTGCCAGCAGTTTAGGGGGCGCTGGGGCCAACGTCCTGACTTTC. Amino acids: CASSLGGAGANVLTF.

V gene TRBV9 combines with J gene TRBJ1-1; 7 bases agree with TRBD1. The V and J ends lost 0 bases and 3 bases, in that order; junction bases with no gene match: 2. This CDR3 spans 14 amino acids. Germline V gene sequence: CDR1 SGDLS, CDR2 YYNGEE. In DNA form, the CDR3 reads TGTGCCAGCAGCGTAGGGACAGGTTACACTGAAGCTTTCTTT. Translation: CASSVGTGYTEAFF.

The rearrangement joins TRBV7-6 to TRBJ2-2, with a weak D call TRBD2 (6 bases). Germline CDR1 and CDR2: SGHVS and FNYEAQ. V was cut by 3 bases and J by 1 base, with 12 bases left in between. This CDR3 is 16 amino acids long. The DNA for the CDR3 is TGTGCCAGCAGCTTGGTGGGGGGTCAGAACACCGGGGAGCTGTTTTTT. Translation: CASSLVGGQNTGELFF. The variable domain in full, completed from reference TRBV7-6 and TRBJ2-2, reads GAGVSQSPRYKVTKRGQDVALRCDPISGHVSLYWYRQALGQGPEFLTYFNYEAQQDKSGLPNDRFSAERPEGSISTLTIQRTEQRDSAMYRCASSLVGGQNTGELFFGEGSRLTVL.

The chain recombines TRBV20-1 with TRBJ1-2; no definite D call. The CDR3 sequence is 11 residues long. The V gene's germline CDR1 is DFQATT and CDR2 SNEGSKA (reference sequence). Trimming took 4 bases from V and 0 from J, leaving 3 bases between them. The CDR3 DNA follows: TGCAGTGCTACGTCTAACTATGGCTACACCTTC. It is translated as CSATSNYGYTF.

The J gene is TRBJ1-5, the V gene TRBV19; D is possibly TRBD1 (5 bases). V shed 3 bases and J shed 1 base, with 16 bases lying between them. Germline V gene lookup returns CDR1 LNHDA and CDR2 SQIVND (reference sequence). This CDR3 has 17 residues. Written as DNA, the CDR3 is TGTGCCAGTAGTATCGGACAATTCCTAGGGAGCAATCAGCCCCAGCATTTT. It encodes CASSIGQFLGSNQPQHF.

The V call is TRBV4-1, the J call TRBJ1-5, with D perhaps matching TRBD1 (5 bases). The CDR3 sequence is 13 residues long. Trimming took 1 base from V and 5 from J, leaving 6 bases between them. The germline gives CDR1 MGHRA, CDR2 YSYEKL. The CDR3 coding sequence is TGCGCCAGCAGCCAAGTCAGGGATCAGCCCCAGCATTTT. Its translation: CASSQVRDQPQHF.

This sequence joins TRBV9 and TRBJ1-3, with a tentative D call TRBD1 (6 bases). The CDR3 sequence is 15 residues long. CDR1 and CDR2 (germline): SGDLS, YYNGEE. Trimming left V 0 bases short and J 2 bases short, with 9 bases between. The CDR3 coding sequence is TGTGCCAGCAGCGTAGGGGACAAGACTGGAAACACCATATATTTT. It specifies CASSVGDKTGNTIYF. Complete variable domain (other parts from reference TRBV9 and TRBJ1-3): DSGVTQTPKHLITATGQRVTLRCSPRSGDLSVYWYQQSLDQGLQFLIQYYNGEERAKGNILERFSAQQFPDLHSELNLSSLELGDSALYFCASSVGDKTGNTIYFGEGSWLTVV.

In the case of this clone: The same CDR3 arises from other DNA sequences in this sample as well. The chain couples TRBV6-1 to TRBJ2-2; D not certain. The CDR3 has 13 residues. In germline, CDR1 is MNHNS, CDR2 SASEGT. Trimming cost V 3 bases and J 3 bases, with 5 bases left between them. CDR3 protein: CASSESDTGELFF. CDR3 DNA: TGTGCCAGCAGTGAGTCCGACACCGGGGAGCTGTTTTTT.

The chain links TRBV3-1 (or the pseudogene TRBV3-2) to TRBJ1-2, with D unclear. CDR1 and CDR2 (germline): LGHDT, YNNKEL (reference sequence). The ends were cut back, 1 base at V and 5 bases at J, with 14 bases in the middle. This CDR3 is 15 amino acids long. The chain's CDR3 is CASSQGLRPGYGYTF. CDR3 DNA sequence: TGTGCCAGCAGCCAAGGATTGCGACCGGGGTATGGCTACACCTTC.

This sequence joins TRBV4-1 and TRBJ1-4; the D gene is possibly TRBD1 (5 bases). V lost 4 bases and J 8 bases, leaving 11 bases between the germline ends. Germline CDR1 is MGHRA and CDR2 is YSYEKL. The CDR3 has 13 residues. In DNA form, the CDR3 reads TGCGCCAGCAGCCCTCCGGCAGGGGAAAAACTGTTTTTT. It yields the protein CASSPPAGEKLFF.

This sequence joins TRBV13 and TRBJ1-1, with D maybe TRBD1 (6 bases). The V end was cut by 5 bases, the J end by 3 bases, with 13 bases between. Per the germline V gene, CDR1 is PRHDT and CDR2 is FYEKMQ (reference sequence). The CDR3 totals 14 residues. CDR3 nucleotide sequence: TGTGCCAGCAGCCTTCCGGGACAAGACACTGAAGCTTTCTTT. Its translation is CASSLPGQDTEAFF.

This clone was seen just once. This rearrangement joins TRBV4-1 to TRBJ1-1; D might be TRBD1 (5 bases). Germline V CDR1 and CDR2: MGHRA, YSYEKL. The CDR3 is made up of 18 amino acids. Trimming shortened V by 8 bases and J by 2 bases, and 27 bases separated the two germline ends. Here the CDR3 reads CASHGGRVRGPLNTEAFF. The DNA for the CDR3 is TGCGCCAGCCACGGGGGAAGAGTAAGGGGCCCTCTTAACACTGAAGCTTTCTTT.

This chain uses TRBV5-8 with TRBJ1-2; TRBD1 agrees at 9 bases. Germline CDR1 SGHTS, CDR2 YDEGEE. The junction had 9 bases not matched to a gene; V was cut back by 9 bases and J by 6 bases. The CDR3 length is 13 residues. CDR3 DNA sequence: TGTGCCACCCGTCCGACAGGGGGACATGGCTACACCTTC. Translating it yields CATRPTGGHGYTF.

This clone has just one count. The J gene is TRBJ2-7, the V gene TRBV6-6, with D possibly matching TRBD1 (5 bases). Per germline, CDR1 MNHNY and CDR2 SVGAGI (reference sequence). This CDR3 spans 13 amino acids. V shed 6 bases and J shed 2 bases, with 11 bases lying between them. As DNA, the CDR3 is TGTGCCAGCAGCCCCGACAGACCCTACGAGCAGTACTTC. Amino acid sequence: CASSPDRPYEQYF.

The chain couples TRBV3-1 (or the pseudogene TRBV3-2) to TRBJ1-3, with 8 bases that match TRBD1. The CDR3 totals 12 residues. Germline V gene data show CDR1 as LGHDT and CDR2 as YNNKEL (reference sequence). The V and J ends lost 7 bases and 8 bases, in that order; junction bases with no gene match: 4. The CDR3: CASTGGGYTIYF. The CDR3 nucleotides read TGTGCCAGCACAGGGGGCGGGTACACCATATATTTT.